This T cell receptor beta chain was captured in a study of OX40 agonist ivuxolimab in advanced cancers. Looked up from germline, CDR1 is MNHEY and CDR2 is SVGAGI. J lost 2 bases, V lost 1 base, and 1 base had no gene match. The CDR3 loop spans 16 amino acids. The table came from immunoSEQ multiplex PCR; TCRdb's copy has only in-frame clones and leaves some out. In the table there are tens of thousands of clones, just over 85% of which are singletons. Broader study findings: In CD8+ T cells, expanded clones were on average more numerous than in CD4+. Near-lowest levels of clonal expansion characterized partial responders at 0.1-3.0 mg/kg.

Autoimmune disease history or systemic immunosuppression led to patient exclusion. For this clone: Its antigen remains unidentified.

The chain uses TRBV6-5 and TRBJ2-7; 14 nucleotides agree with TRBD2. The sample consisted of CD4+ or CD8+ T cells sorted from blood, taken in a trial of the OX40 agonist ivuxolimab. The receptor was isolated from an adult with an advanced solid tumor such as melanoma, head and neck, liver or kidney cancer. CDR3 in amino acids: CASSYWGLAGAYEQYF. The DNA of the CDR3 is TGTGCCAGCAGTTACTGGGGACTAGCGGGAGCCTACGAGCAGTACTTC.